What follows is one TCR beta chain and its context. Its target is unknown. Individual cDNA molecules received unique molecular identifiers in the library. Each CDR3 protein gets one entry after TCRdb re-called the RACE reads with MiXCR. Among 95,000 to 150,000 distinct CDR3 sequences, roughly 13% were seen once, and the ten largest hold around 2.7%. The sample belongs to a study of human T cells and chemical hapten exposure. Study at large: The patients were mostly female; they had alopecia areata, totalis or universalis.

The V end lost 2 bases, the J end lost 2 bases, and 15 bases lay between the germline ends. Germline V gene lookup returns CDR1 MNHEY and CDR2 SVGEGT. The CDR3 covers 16 residues. Sample time point: pre-sensitization, week 0. Treatment specified: therapeutic diphenylcyclopropenone sensitization with weekly scalp DPC. Overall study results and limits: Expanded TCR sets contained significantly more large CDR3 similarity clusters than controls.

The sequencing here drew on whole blood, taken in connection with sensitization to the hapten diphenylcyclopropenone (DPC). The chain uses TRBV6-2 or TRBV6-3 and TRBJ1-1; possibly TRBD1 for D (5 bases). The sequence derives from a woman aged 18-29 years with alopecia areata. Some clones in this sample may be carry-over from other donors' samples. DNA of the CDR3: TGTGCCAGCAGTTACGGGTCAGGGCTTTCAAACACTGAAGCTTTCTTT. Protein product: CASSYGSGLSNTEAFF.